Each of the 20 T cell receptor beta chains below was sequenced from the same sample in a study of CD8 T cells in Susac syndrome. Random hexamers were used to reverse transcribe an amount of roughly 0.45 to 1 ug RNA. MiXCR was run by TCRdb on the immunoSEQ multiplex PCR reads, yielding one entry per CDR3 protein. The table shows some 160,000 distinct CDR3 sequences, with around 94% occurring only once. Sequencing input: CD4+ T cells from PBMCs. All receptors come from a human donor with Susac syndrome.

This clonotype came up a few times. The gene calls are TRBV12-3 or TRBV12-4 and TRBJ1-2; 7 bases agree with TRBD1. The CDR3 contains 14 residues. With 5 bases clipped from V and 5 bases from J, the junction kept 8 bases outside the gene matches. This CDR3 is CASSTRTGSYGYTF. In nucleotides, the CDR3 is TGTGCCAGCAGTACAAGGACAGGTTCTTATGGCTACACCTTC.

The V gene is TRBV10-3, the J gene TRBJ2-3; D is uncertain. The ends were cut back, 6 bases at V and 1 base at J, with 14 bases in the middle. The CDR3 runs 15 residues. Germline CDR1 reads ENHRY; CDR2 reads SYGVKD. The CDR3 sequence: CAIRPGPTRTDTQYF. Here the CDR3 DNA reads TGTGCCATCAGACCGGGCCCGACGCGCACAGATACGCAGTATTTT.

The rearrangement joins TRBV19 to TRBJ1-5; D not resolved. This CDR3 is 16 amino acids long. V lost 2 bases and J lost 0, with 11 bases in between. In germline, CDR1 is LNHDA, CDR2 SQIVND (reference sequence). CDR3 coding DNA: TGTGCCAGTAGTATAAGTACGGTTTATAGCAATCAGCCCCAGCATTTT. It is translated as CASSISTVYSNQPQHF.

This chain uses TRBV30 with TRBJ1-1; a weak D match, TRBD1 (5 bases). Deletions cut 5 bases from V and 5 bases from J, with 6 bases between. The CDR3 is 10 amino acids. In germline, CDR1 is GTSNPN, CDR2 SVGIG (reference sequence). As DNA, the CDR3 is TGTGCCTGGGGGGCTACTGAAGCTTTCTTT. Protein product: CAWGATEAFF.

This chain uses TRBV9 with TRBJ2-7; 10 bases are shared with TRBD2. The CDR3 is made up of 15 amino acids. CDR1 and CDR2 from the germline V gene are SGDLS and YYNGEE. Losses at the gene ends were 2 bases for V and 0 bases for J; bases not matched to a gene: 2. The CDR3 region has the DNA TGTGCCAGCAGCGTTGCTAGCGGGGGCTCCTACGAGCAGTACTTC. This translates into CASSVASGGSYEQYF.

This chain links TRBV4-2 with TRBJ1-1; no firm D call. This CDR3 has 14 amino acids. Between the trimmed V and J ends, which lost 4 bases and 4 bases, there was a span of 13 bases. Germline-derived CDR1 and CDR2 are LGHNA and YNFKEQ. CDR3 coding DNA: TGTGCCAGCAGCCCTAACCTGGGCGGCACTGAAGCTTTCTTT. Protein: CASSPNLGGTEAFF.

The CDR3 sequence: CASSEVLRGTEAFF. CDR3 nucleotides: TGTGCCAGCAGTGAAGTACTCCGGGGGACTGAAGCTTTCTTT. The chain has TRBV2 and TRBJ1-1; D is possibly TRBD1 (5 bases). The CDR3 has 14 amino acids. The V gene lost 1 base and the J gene lost 5 bases, with 11 bases spanning the gap. Germline V gene data show CDR1 as SNHLY and CDR2 as FYNNEI.

This clonotype was seen only once. The V and J genes are TRBV9 and TRBJ1-6, with 8 positions matching TRBD1. From germline, CDR1 is SGDLS and CDR2 YYNGEE. The CDR3 is made up of 14 amino acids. The V segment lost 0 bases and the J segment 11 bases; nucleotides outside the gene matches: 4. The CDR3 DNA is TGTGCCAGCAGCGTAGCTACGACAGGGGCACCCCTCCACTTT. As protein: CASSVATTGAPLHF.

This chain links TRBV27 with TRBJ2-4; D is uncertain. Trimming cost V 0 bases and J 1 base, with 10 bases left between them. The CDR3 is 16 residues long. Germline values: CDR1 MNHEY, CDR2 SMNVEV (reference sequence). The CDR3 DNA reads as TGTGCCAGCAGTTTATCGTGGGCTGGGGCCAAAAACATTCAGTACTTC. Translating it yields CASSLSWAGAKNIQYF.

The CDR3 DNA sequence: TGTGCCAGCAGTTTGGAGCATTCACTTCACACAGATACGCAGTATTTT. Its protein product is CASSLEHSLHTDTQYF. This sequence joins TRBV12-3 or TRBV12-4 and TRBJ2-3; D ambiguous. The CDR3 runs to 16 residues. The V gene lost 3 bases and the J gene lost 2 bases, with 15 bases spanning the gap.

The chain combines TRBV5-1 with TRBJ1-1; 9 bases map to TRBD1. The CDR3 length is 15 residues. Germline V gives CDR1 SGHRS, CDR2 YFSETQ. V trimming: 4 bases; J trimming: 4 bases; junction bases outside the gene matches: 8. The chain's CDR3 is CASSPSGQGSTEAFF. The CDR3 DNA reads TGCGCCAGCAGCCCCTCCGGACAGGGGAGCACTGAAGCTTTCTTT.

This rearrangement joins TRBV7-2 to TRBJ1-1; unclear D gene. V lost 1 base and J 10 bases, leaving 13 bases between the germline ends. Germline loops: CDR1 SGHTA, CDR2 FQGNSA. The length of the CDR3 is 13 residues. The CDR3 loop is CASSLEKSMRAFF. DNA of the CDR3: TGTGCCAGCAGCTTAGAGAAGTCAATGCGAGCTTTCTTT.

The rearrangement joins TRBV9 to TRBJ2-4; 13 bases fit TRBD2. Germline V CDR1 and CDR2: SGDLS, YYNGEE. Germline trimming cut 4 bases from V and 9 bases from J; bases unmatched to any gene: 10. The CDR3 extends over 16 amino acids. The CDR3 reads CASSSRLAGGLGIQYF. Here the CDR3 DNA reads TGTGCCAGCAGCTCCCGACTAGCGGGGGGCTTAGGCATTCAGTACTTC.

The rearrangement uses TRBV29-1 and TRBJ1-3; D unclear. Germline loops: CDR1 SQVTM, CDR2 ANQGSEA. The CDR3 is 15 amino acids. Trimming stripped 4 bases from V and 0 bases from J, with 13 bases between. The CDR3, as DNA: TGCAGCGTTGCCTCACGCACGAGCTCTGGAAACACCATATATTTT. It specifies CSVASRTSSGNTIYF.

V is TRBV20-1 and J is TRBJ2-7; 8 bases fit TRBD1. The germline V gene encodes CDR1 DFQATT and CDR2 SNEGSKA (reference sequence). The CDR3 length is 14 residues. The V gene end was trimmed by 3 bases and the J gene end by 2 bases; junction bases not matched to a gene: 6. CDR3 in DNA: TGCAGTGCTAGTCCAGGGGGCTTAGCCTACGAGCAGTACTTC. Translated, it gives CSASPGGLAYEQYF.

The CDR3 here is CASSSPGQGTGDTQYF. Written as DNA, the CDR3 is TGCGCCAGCAGCTCTCCGGGACAGGGAACGGGAGATACGCAGTATTTT. J is TRBJ2-3 and V is TRBV5-1; TRBD1 matches 9 bases. The CDR3 length is 16 residues. Germline CDR1 SGHRS, CDR2 YFSETQ. The V and J ends lost 3 bases and 5 bases, in that order; junction bases with no gene match: 10.

J is TRBJ2-1 and V is TRBV3-1, with D possibly matching TRBD1 (6 bases). Between the trimmed V and J ends, which lost 3 bases and 1 base, there was a span of 10 bases. The CDR3 has 15 residues. Germline CDR1 reads LGHDT; CDR2 reads YNNKEL (reference sequence). CDR3 sequence: CASSQDRVSYNEQFF. DNA of the CDR3: TGTGCCAGCAGCCAGGACAGAGTGTCCTACAATGAGCAGTTCTTC.

The chain is built from TRBV20-1 and TRBJ2-5; no definite D call. Trimming left V 1 base short and J 2 bases short, with 11 bases between. The CDR3 runs to 14 residues. Germline loops: CDR1 DFQATT, CDR2 SNEGSKA (reference sequence). The CDR3 spells CSARGPQFQETQYF. The CDR3 DNA reads TGCAGTGCTAGAGGTCCACAATTTCAAGAGACCCAGTACTTC.

The CDR3 spells CSVEDRAGLRAFF. The CDR3 coding sequence is TGCAGCGTTGAAGATCGGGCGGGGTTGAGAGCTTTCTTT. The J gene is TRBJ1-1, the V gene TRBV29-1; no definite D call. V shed 0 bases and J shed 10 bases, with 15 bases lying between them. The CDR3 loop spans 13 amino acids. Per germline, CDR1 SQVTM and CDR2 ANQGSEA.

This chain joins TRBV5-4 and TRBJ2-1, with 7 positions matching TRBD1. Looked up from germline, CDR1 is SGHNT and CDR2 is YYREEE (reference sequence). This CDR3 contains 14 residues. The V segment lost 3 bases and the J segment 9 bases; nucleotides outside the gene matches: 9. The CDR3 sequence is CASSYGDRRSEQFF. The DNA of the CDR3 is TGTGCCAGCAGCTACGGGGACAGACGGAGTGAGCAGTTCTTC.